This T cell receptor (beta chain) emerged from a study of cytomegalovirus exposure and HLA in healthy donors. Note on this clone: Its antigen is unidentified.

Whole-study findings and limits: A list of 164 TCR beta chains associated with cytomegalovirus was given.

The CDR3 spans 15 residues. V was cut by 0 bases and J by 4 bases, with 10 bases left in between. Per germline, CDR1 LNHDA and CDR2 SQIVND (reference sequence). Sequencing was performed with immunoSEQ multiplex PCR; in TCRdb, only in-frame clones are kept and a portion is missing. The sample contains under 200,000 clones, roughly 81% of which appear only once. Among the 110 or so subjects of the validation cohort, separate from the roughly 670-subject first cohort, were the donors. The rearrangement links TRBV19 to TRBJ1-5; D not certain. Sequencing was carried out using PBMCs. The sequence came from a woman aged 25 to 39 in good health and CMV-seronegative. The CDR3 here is CASSIDWQVNQPQHF. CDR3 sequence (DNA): TGTGCCAGTAGTATAGATTGGCAGGTGAATCAGCCCCAGCATTTT.